This T cell receptor beta chain originates from a study of shared clonotypes between healthy human individuals. Genomic DNA (from each subset) was split evenly across several immunoSEQ plates. Per sorted-subset replicate PCR, input was around 220 ng DNA, representing roughly 28,000 T cell genomes. Here immunoSEQ multiplex PCR was the method, and the copy in TCRdb shows in-frame clones only, minus some. The sample lists about 960,000 clones, 60% to 85% occurring once. Germline V gives CDR1 SGHNT, CDR2 YYREEE (reference sequence). The CDR3 extends over 12 amino acids. The V segment lost 3 bases and the J segment 6 bases; nucleotides outside the gene matches: 2. This clone showed up just a few times.

Sequencing was done on a sample of memory CD4+ T cells sorted from blood. Specified subset: CD45RA-negative fraction. The rearrangement uses TRBV5-4 and TRBJ1-2; 7 bases align to TRBD1. The receptor's source is a man aged 18-30 years in good health. The CDR3 DNA sequence: TGTGCCAGCAGCTCGACAGGGAATGGCTACACCTTC. It encodes CASSSTGNGYTF.